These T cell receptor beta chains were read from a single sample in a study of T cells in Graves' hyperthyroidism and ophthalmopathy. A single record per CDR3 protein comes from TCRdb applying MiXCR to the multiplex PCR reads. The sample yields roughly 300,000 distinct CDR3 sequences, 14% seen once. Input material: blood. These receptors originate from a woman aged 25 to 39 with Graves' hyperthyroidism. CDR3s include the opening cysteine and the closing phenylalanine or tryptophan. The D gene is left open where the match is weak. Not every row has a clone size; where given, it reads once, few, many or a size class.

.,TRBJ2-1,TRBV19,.,CASSITPSSTYNEQFF,TGTGCCAGTAGTATAACCCCTTCTTCGACCTACAATGAGCAGTTCTTC
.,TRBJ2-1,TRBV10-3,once,CAISESGTTYNEQFF,TGTGCCATCAGTGAGTCGGGGACCACTTACAATGAGCAGTTCTTC
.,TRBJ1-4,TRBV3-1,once,CAGSQDWRTANEKLFF,TGTGCCGGCAGCCAAGATTGGAGGACGGCGAATGAAAAACTGTTTTTT
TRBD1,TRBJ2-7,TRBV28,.,CASSFFISSAKDRGSYEQYF,TGTGCCAGCAGTTTTTTTATAAGTTCCGCGAAGGACAGGGGTTCCTACGAGCAGTACTTC
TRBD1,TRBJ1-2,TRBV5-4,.,CASSSGQGAYGYTF,TGTGCCAGCAGCTCCGGCCAGGGGGCTTATGGCTACACCTTC
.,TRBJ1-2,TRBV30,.,CAWSGYRANYGYTF,TGTGCCTGGAGTGGGTATAGGGCTAACTATGGCTACACCTTC
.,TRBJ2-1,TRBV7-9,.,CASSPGDNSYNEQFF,TGTGCCAGCAGCCCGGGGGACAACTCCTACAATGAGCAGTTCTTC
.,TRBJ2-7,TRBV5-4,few,CASPPRGQYEQYF,TGTGCCAGCCCTCCGCGGGGACAATACGAGCAGTACTTC
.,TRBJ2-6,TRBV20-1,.,CSASRGIAGANVLTF,TGCAGTGCTAGCCGCGGAATAGCTGGGGCCAACGTCCTGACTTTC
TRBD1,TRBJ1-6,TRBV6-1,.,CASMDRGTQPLHF,TGTGCCAGCATGGACAGGGGAACCCAACCCCTCCACTTT
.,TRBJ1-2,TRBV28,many,CASSHGDYGYTF,TGTGCCAGCAGTCACGGGGACTATGGCTACACCTTC
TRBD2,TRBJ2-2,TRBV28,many,CASRGVLQTGELFF,TGTGCCAGCCGGGGGGTACTCCAGACCGGGGAGCTGTTTTTT
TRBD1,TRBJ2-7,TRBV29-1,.,CSVVPGTGNYEQYF,TGCAGCGTTGTTCCCGGGACAGGGAACTACGAGCAGTACTTC
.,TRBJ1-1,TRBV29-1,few,CSVEDRVGAEAFF,TGCAGCGTTGAAGATCGGGTGGGAGCAGAAGCTTTCTTT
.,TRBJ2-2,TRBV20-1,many,CSASFPGELFF,TGCAGTGCTAGCTTCCCCGGGGAGCTGTTTTTT
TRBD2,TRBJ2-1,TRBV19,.,CASTREGSSYNEQFF,TGTGCCAGTACGAGGGAGGGGAGCTCCTACAATGAGCAGTTCTTC
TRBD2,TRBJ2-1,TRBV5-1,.,CASSSGLGLVGEQFF,TGCGCCAGCAGCTCGGGACTAGGGTTAGTGGGGGAGCAGTTCTTC
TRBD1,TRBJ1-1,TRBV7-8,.,CASSPTGALFNTEAFF,TGTGCCAGCAGCCCCACAGGGGCCCTCTTTAACACTGAAGCTTTCTTT
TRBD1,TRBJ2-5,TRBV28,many,CASSFLSGTGGQETQYF,TGTGCCAGCAGTTTCTTGAGCGGGACAGGGGGCCAAGAGACCCAGTACTTC
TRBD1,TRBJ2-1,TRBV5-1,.,CASSLGPGGQGEQFF,TGCGCCAGCAGCTTGGGTCCGGGGGGACAGGGTGAGCAGTTCTTC
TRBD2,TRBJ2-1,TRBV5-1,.,CASSSTGTGGWNEQFF,TGCGCCAGCAGCTCTACAGGGACGGGAGGGTGGAATGAGCAGTTCTTC
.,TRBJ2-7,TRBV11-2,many,CASSNAGDEQYF,TGTGCCAGCAGCAACGCAGGGGACGAGCAGTACTTC
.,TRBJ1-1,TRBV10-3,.,CAISEPVDNTEAFF,TGTGCCATCAGTGAGCCCGTGGACAACACTGAAGCTTTCTTT
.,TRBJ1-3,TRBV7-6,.,CASSSTNSGNTIYF,TGTGCCAGCAGCAGTACTAACTCTGGAAACACCATATATTTT
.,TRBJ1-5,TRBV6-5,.,CASSLPQNQPQHF,TGTGCCAGCAGTCTACCCCAGAATCAGCCCCAGCATTTT
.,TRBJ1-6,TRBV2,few,CASRRDGGISYNSPLHF,TGTGCCAGCCGAAGGGATGGTGGGATCTCCTATAATTCACCCCTCCACTTT
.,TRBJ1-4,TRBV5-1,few,CASSLDRGGEKLFF,TGCGCCAGCAGCTTGGATCGGGGCGGTGAAAAACTGTTTTTT
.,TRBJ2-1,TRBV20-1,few,CSASTHEQFF,TGCAGTGCTAGTACGCATGAGCAGTTCTTC
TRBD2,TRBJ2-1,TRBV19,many,CASSPPRSGSSNEQFF,TGTGCCAGTAGTCCCCCTAGGAGCGGGAGTTCAAATGAGCAGTTCTTC
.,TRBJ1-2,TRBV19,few,CASSRSDSNYGYTF,TGTGCCAGTAGCCGATCCGACAGTAACTATGGCTACACCTTC
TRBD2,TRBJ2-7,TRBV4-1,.,CASSPSGISYEQYF,TGTGCCAGCAGCCCTAGCGGGATCTCCTACGAGCAGTACTTC
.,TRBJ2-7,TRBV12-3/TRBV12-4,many,CASRYGGYEQYF,TGTGCCAGCAGATATGGGGGCTACGAGCAGTACTTC
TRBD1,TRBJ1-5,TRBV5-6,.,CASSGGTGGHF,TGTGCCAGCAGCGGAGGGACAGGTGGGCATTTT
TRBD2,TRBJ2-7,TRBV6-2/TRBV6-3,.,CASRPSGKKNEQYF,TGTGCCAGCAGGCCTAGCGGGAAGAAGAACGAGCAGTACTTC
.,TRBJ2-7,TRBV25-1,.,CALQGNCSYEQYF,TGTGCCCTCCAGGGAAATTGCTCCTACGAGCAGTACTTC
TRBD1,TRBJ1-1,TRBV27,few,CASSLSGGQGPHGGWLINTEAFF,TGTGCCAGCAGTTTATCCGGGGGACAGGGACCTCATGGGGGCTGGTTGATCAACACTGAAGCTTTCTTT
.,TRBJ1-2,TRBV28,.,CASRTPDLIFNYGYTF,TGTGCCAGCAGGACCCCTGACCTGATATTTAACTATGGCTACACCTTC
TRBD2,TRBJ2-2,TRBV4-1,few,CASSRGLAGDGELFF,TGCGCCAGCAGCCGTGGACTAGCGGGAGACGGGGAGCTGTTTTTT
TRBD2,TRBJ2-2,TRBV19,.,CASDGVAGGDTGELFF,TGTGCCAGCGACGGAGTAGCGGGAGGGGACACCGGGGAGCTGTTTTTT
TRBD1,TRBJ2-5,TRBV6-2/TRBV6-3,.,CASSTTRGRYQETQYF,TGTGCCAGCAGCACGACCAGGGGGCGGTACCAAGAGACCCAGTACTTC
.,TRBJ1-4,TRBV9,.,CASGIRGSGNEKLFF,TGTGCCAGCGGGATAAGGGGGTCCGGTAATGAAAAACTGTTTTTT
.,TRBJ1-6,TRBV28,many,CASSARQISPLHF,TGTGCCAGCAGTGCCCGGCAGATTTCACCCCTCCACTTT
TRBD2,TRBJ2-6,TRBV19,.,CASTLSGEGKTGANVLTF,TGTGCCAGTACCCTCTCGGGGGAGGGGAAAACTGGGGCCAACGTCCTGACTTTC
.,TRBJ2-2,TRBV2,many,CASSLGHSNTGELFF,TGTGCCAGCAGCTTGGGACATTCGAACACCGGGGAGCTGTTTTTT
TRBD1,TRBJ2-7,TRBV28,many,CAITTGGPYEQYF,TGTGCTATAACGACAGGGGGCCCCTACGAGCAGTACTTC
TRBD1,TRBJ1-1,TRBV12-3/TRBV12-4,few,CASSRPGQGSEAFF,TGTGCCAGCAGTCGACCGGGACAGGGCTCTGAAGCTTTCTTT
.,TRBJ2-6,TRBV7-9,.,CASSTFLDRVDSGANVLTF,TGTGCCAGCAGCACTTTCTTAGACAGAGTTGACTCTGGGGCCAACGTCCTGACTTTC
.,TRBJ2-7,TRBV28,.,CASAIGSLPYEQYF,TGTGCCAGCGCAATCGGCAGCCTTCCCTACGAGCAGTACTTC
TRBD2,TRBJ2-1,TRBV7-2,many,CASSTPLLLSGRAVGDLREQFF,TGTGCCAGCAGCACCCCCCTCCTGCTTAGCGGGAGGGCCGTTGGAGACTTGAGAGAGCAGTTCTTC